The 19 T cell receptor beta chains presented below share a single source sample, sequenced in a study of identical twins. TCRdb ran MiXCR on the 5' RACE reads and lists one entry per CDR3 protein. The table lists about 690,000 distinct CDR3 sequences, roughly 6% of them singletons, with under 2% in the top ten. The specimen sequenced was naive T cells sorted from blood. These receptors originate from a man younger than 35 in good health.

This rearrangement joins TRBV5-6 to TRBJ2-2; 15 bases agree with TRBD2. The CDR3 runs 18 residues. V shed 4 bases, J shed 7 bases, and the junction held 11 bases outside the gene matches. Germline CDR1 reads SGHDT; CDR2 reads YYEEEE. As DNA, the CDR3 is TGTGCCAGCAGCCCTCCCGGGACTAGCGGGAGGTTGGGCGGGGAGCTGTTTTTT. Translated, it gives CASSPPGTSGRLGGELFF.

This clonotype came up many times. The chain links TRBV12-3 or TRBV12-4 to TRBJ2-2, with 8 positions matching TRBD2. The CDR3 runs to 15 residues. V dropped 3 bases and J dropped 3; count of bases not matched to a gene: 3. The CDR3 loop reads CASSFAGGDTGELFF. The CDR3 DNA reads TGTGCCAGCAGTTTCGCGGGAGGCGACACCGGGGAGCTGTTTTTT.

This clonotype was recorded many times. The chain has TRBV6-1 and TRBJ2-1; D uncertain. Germline CDR1 and CDR2: MNHNS and SASEGT. V shed 7 bases and J shed 4 bases, with 14 bases lying between them. The length of the CDR3 is 14 residues. The CDR3 region has the DNA TGTGCCAGCACCACTTCGGCCCTATACAATGAGCAGTTCTTC. Residues: CASTTSALYNEQFF.

This clonotype was seen repeatedly, ten times or more. V usage is TRBV7-2 and J usage is TRBJ2-2; 8 bases match TRBD2. Trimming removed 2 bases from V and 5 bases from J; junction bases left unmatched: 7. The CDR3 covers 16 residues. CDR1 SGHTA and CDR2 FQGNSA come from the germline V gene. The DNA of the CDR3 is TGTGCCAGCAGCTTATTCGGGGGGGTTGGAACCGGGGAGCTGTTTTTT. Amino acids: CASSLFGGVGTGELFF.

This clonotype appeared many times. The chain has TRBV24-1 and TRBJ2-7; the match to TRBD2 covers 9 bases. This CDR3 region has 16 residues. Germline CDR1 and CDR2: KGHDR and SFDVKD. The V and J ends lost 8 bases and 1 base, in that order; junction bases with no gene match: 11. This CDR3 reads CATIRPLAGESYEQYV. The CDR3, as DNA: TGTGCCACCATCCGCCCTTTAGCGGGAGAATCCTACGAGCAGTACGTC.

This clonotype was seen a few times. The chain recombines TRBV5-1 with TRBJ2-2; TRBD1 matches at 7 bases. Germline-derived CDR1 and CDR2 are SGHRS and YFSETQ. The CDR3 runs 16 residues. V dropped 2 bases and J dropped 0; count of bases not matched to a gene: 4. CDR3 DNA: TGCGCCAGCAGCTTCCGGACAGGAACGAACACCGGGGAGCTGTTTTTT. Protein product: CASSFRTGTNTGELFF.

This clonotype was picked up a small number of times. This chain links TRBV20-1 with TRBJ2-5; TRBD2 matches at 11 bases. Germline CDR1 and CDR2: DFQATT and SNEGSKA (reference sequence). J was trimmed by 3 bases and V by 0 bases; bases with no gene match: 15. This CDR3 is 19 amino acids long. CDR3 residues: CSARDATGTSGGGEETQYF. CDR3 nucleotide sequence: TGCAGTGCTAGAGATGCGACCGGGACTAGCGGCGGAGGGGAAGAGACCCAGTACTTC.

This clonotype has a count of ten or more. The J gene is TRBJ2-1, the V gene TRBV12-3 or TRBV12-4; 10 positions match TRBD1. The CDR3 runs to 15 residues. Unmatched junction bases numbered 8, after V lost 5 bases and J lost 7 bases. Written as DNA, the CDR3 is TGTGCCAGCAGTCCACGACAGGGGGCTCGGAATGAGCAGTTCTTC. This encodes CASSPRQGARNEQFF.

This clonotype was observed a few times. The rearrangement links TRBV4-1 to TRBJ2-3; the match to TRBD1 covers 7 bases. Germline loops: CDR1 MGHRA, CDR2 YSYEKL. The CDR3 has 15 residues. V shed 4 bases and J 4 bases; nucleotides not matched to a gene: 8. The CDR3 bases are TGCGCCAGCAGCCTCGCTAGAGGGGGCCCAGATACGCAGTATTTT. Translated: CASSLARGGPDTQYF.

This clonotype was found many times. V is TRBV4-1 and J is TRBJ1-5; D ambiguous. Germline CDR1 and CDR2: MGHRA and YSYEKL. The CDR3 contains 17 residues. Deletions cut 3 bases from V and 2 bases from J, with 17 bases between. CDR3 residues: CASSQDPIRSGNQPQHF. CDR3 coding DNA: TGCGCCAGCAGCCAGGACCCGATTAGGAGTGGCAATCAGCCCCAGCATTTT.

The genes are TRBV7-7 and TRBJ2-2, with 7 bases that match TRBD1. This CDR3 region has 14 residues. Germline-derived CDR1 and CDR2 are SSHAT and FNYEAQ (reference sequence). Trimming removed 5 bases from V and 5 bases from J; junction bases left unmatched: 5. The CDR3 spells CASSPLQGTGELFF. The CDR3 DNA is TGTGCCAGCAGCCCCTTACAGGGGACCGGGGAGCTGTTTTTT.

Ten or more counts support this clonotype. This chain joins TRBV5-1 and TRBJ1-6, with D possibly being TRBD1 (5 bases). CDR1 SGHRS and CDR2 YFSETQ come from the germline V gene. The CDR3 contains 15 residues. Trimming left V 1 base short and J 6 bases short, with 11 bases between. The CDR3 nucleotides read TGCGCCAGCAGCTTGCGCACAGGCAGTAATTCACCCCTCCACTTT. Its protein is CASSLRTGSNSPLHF.

There are many counts of this clonotype. V usage is TRBV29-1 and J usage is TRBJ2-1; 11 nucleotides match TRBD2. Germline V gene data show CDR1 as SQVTM and CDR2 as ANQGSEA. V lost 7 bases, J lost 6 bases, and 8 bases stayed unmatched. The CDR3 length is 14 residues. The CDR3 DNA sequence: TGCAGCGGGCATACTAGCGGGAGTATCAATGAGCAGTTCTTC. As protein: CSGHTSGSINEQFF.

This clonotype was seen at least ten times. The rearrangement uses TRBV29-1 and TRBJ1-3; weak D call: TRBD1 (5 bases). Germline V gene data show CDR1 as SQVTM and CDR2 as ANQGSEA. The CDR3 totals 13 residues. V was clipped by 5 bases and J by 2 bases, with 10 bases between them. The CDR3, as DNA: TGCAGCGTTCAGGGAAATCCTGGAAACACCATATATTTT. Amino acid sequence: CSVQGNPGNTIYF. The variable domain in full, with the rest retrieved from reference TRBV29-1 and TRBJ1-3, is SAVISQKPSRDICQRGTSLTIQCQVDSQVTMMFWYRQQPGQSLTLIATANQGSEATYESGFVIDKFPISRPNLTFSTLTVSNMSPEDSSIYLCSVQGNPGNTIYFGEGSWLTVV.

This clonotype has at least ten counts. A junction boundary mismatches the germline segment, possibly from a read error. The genes are TRBV4-3 and TRBJ1-1; D unclear. Germline V gene sequence: CDR1 LGHNA, CDR2 YSLEER. The CDR3 length is 15 residues. CDR3: CASSQSVFGRSEDCF. The CDR3 nucleotides read TGCGCCAGCAGCCAATCTGTTTTCGGACGGTCCGAGGATTGTTTT.

The CDR3 spells CASSYSSGRSGANVLTF. In DNA, the CDR3 is TGTGCCAGCAGTTACTCGTCGGGCAGGTCTGGGGCCAACGTCCTGACTTTC. V gene TRBV6-2 or TRBV6-3 combines with J gene TRBJ2-6; D remains unclear. Germline loops: CDR1 MNHEY, CDR2 SVGEGT. This CDR3 region has 17 residues. Trimming cost V 0 bases and J 1 base, with 10 bases left between them.

This clonotype came up many times. The chain uses TRBV20-1 and TRBJ2-5; 7 nucleotides line up with TRBD1. J was trimmed by 7 bases and V by 3 bases; bases with no gene match: 11. CDR1 is DFQATT and CDR2 is SNEGSKA in the germline V gene (reference sequence). CDR3 length: 14 residues. CDR3 amino acids: CSASLSSGQLTQYF. CDR3 DNA sequence: TGCAGTGCTAGTTTATCGTCGGGACAGTTGACCCAGTACTTC.

This clonotype was recorded many times. The chain has TRBV5-5 and TRBJ2-3; TRBD2 matches at 9 bases. CDR3 size: 13 residues. J was trimmed by 3 bases and V by 6 bases; bases with no gene match: 2. Looked up from germline, CDR1 is SGHKS and CDR2 is YYEKEE (reference sequence). The CDR3 coding sequence is TGTGCCAGCACCCTAGCGGGAACAGATACGCAGTATTTT. Translated, it gives CASTLAGTDTQYF.

This clonotype has just a few counts. The rearrangement joins TRBV29-1 to TRBJ2-1, with 8 bases lining up with TRBD2. The CDR3 extends over 15 amino acids. The germline V gene has CDR1 SQVTM and CDR2 ANQGSEA. Germline trimming cut 2 bases from V and 6 bases from J; bases unmatched to any gene: 9. CDR3: CSVEWASGFPNEQFF. CDR3 sequence (DNA): TGCAGCGTTGAATGGGCTAGCGGGTTCCCCAATGAGCAGTTCTTC.